This T cell receptor (beta chain) was found in a study of T cells in narcolepsy. Study-wide context: Patients with NT1 or NT2 and healthy control donors were enrolled.

The germline CDR1 and CDR2 sequences are MNHNY and SVGAGI (reference sequence). This CDR3 spans 15 amino acids. V gave up 8 bases and J gave up 1 base, with 17 bases separating them. This clone was observed once. Its antigen is still unknown. Data came from immunoSEQ multiplex PCR; TCRdb stores just in-frame clones and leaves some out. There are fewer than 40,000 clones in the sample; about 80% occur only once, and roughly 1.2% lies in the top ten. Study-wide results and limits: Healthy controls reportedly lacked the autoreactive clonotypes serially found in patients' blood.

The chain is built from TRBV6-6 and TRBJ2-5, with D tentatively TRBD2 (6 bases). The sequenced sample consisted of CD45RA- memory CD4+ T cells from PBMCs. The clonotype originates from a human donor with narcolepsy. CDR3 sequence (DNA): TGTGCCAGCGGATCCCCGGCGGGGTCCCAAGAGACCCAGTACTTC. This translates into CASGSPAGSQETQYF.